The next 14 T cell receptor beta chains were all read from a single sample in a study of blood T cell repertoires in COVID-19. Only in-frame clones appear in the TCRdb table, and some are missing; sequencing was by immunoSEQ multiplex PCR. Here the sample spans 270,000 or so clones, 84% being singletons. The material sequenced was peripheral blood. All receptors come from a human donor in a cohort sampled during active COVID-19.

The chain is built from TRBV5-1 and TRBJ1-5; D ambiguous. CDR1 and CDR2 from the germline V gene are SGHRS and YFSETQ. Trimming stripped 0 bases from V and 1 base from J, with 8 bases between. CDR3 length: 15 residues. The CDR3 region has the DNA TGCGCCAGCAGCTTGGTAGGCGGCAGCAATCAGCCCCAGCATTTT. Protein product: CASSLVGGSNQPQHF.

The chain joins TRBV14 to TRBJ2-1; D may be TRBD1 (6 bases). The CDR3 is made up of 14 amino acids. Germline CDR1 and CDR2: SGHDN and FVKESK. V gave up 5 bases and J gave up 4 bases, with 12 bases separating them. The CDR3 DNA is TGTGCCAGCAGCATTCGACAGGAATACAATGAGCAGTTCTTC. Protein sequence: CASSIRQEYNEQFF.

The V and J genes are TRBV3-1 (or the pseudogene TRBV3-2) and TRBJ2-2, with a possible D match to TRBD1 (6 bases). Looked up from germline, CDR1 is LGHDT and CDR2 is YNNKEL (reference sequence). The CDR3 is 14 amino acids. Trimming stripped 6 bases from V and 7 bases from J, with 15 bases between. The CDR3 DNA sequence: TGTGCCAGCAGAGGGGCAGGGGCGAACGGGGAGCTGTTTTTT. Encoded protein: CASRGAGANGELFF.

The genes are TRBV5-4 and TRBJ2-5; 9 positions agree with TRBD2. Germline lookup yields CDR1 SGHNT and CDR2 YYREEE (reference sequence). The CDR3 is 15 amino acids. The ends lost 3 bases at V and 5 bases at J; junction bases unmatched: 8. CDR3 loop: CASSSLAGFLETQYF. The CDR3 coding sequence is TGTGCCAGCAGCTCTCTAGCGGGGTTTTTGGAGACCCAGTACTTC.

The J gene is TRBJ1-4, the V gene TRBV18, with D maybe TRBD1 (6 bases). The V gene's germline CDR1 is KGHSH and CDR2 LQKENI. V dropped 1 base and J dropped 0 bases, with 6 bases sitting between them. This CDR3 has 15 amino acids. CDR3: CASSPQGATNEKLFF. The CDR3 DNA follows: TGTGCCAGCTCACCACAGGGGGCAACTAATGAAAAACTGTTTTTT.

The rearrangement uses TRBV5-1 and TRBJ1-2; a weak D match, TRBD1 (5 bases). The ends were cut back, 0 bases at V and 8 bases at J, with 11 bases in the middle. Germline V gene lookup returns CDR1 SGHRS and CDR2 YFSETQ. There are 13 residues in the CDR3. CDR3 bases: TGCGCCAGCAGCTTGGAAACAGGCCAAGGCTACACCTTC. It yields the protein CASSLETGQGYTF.

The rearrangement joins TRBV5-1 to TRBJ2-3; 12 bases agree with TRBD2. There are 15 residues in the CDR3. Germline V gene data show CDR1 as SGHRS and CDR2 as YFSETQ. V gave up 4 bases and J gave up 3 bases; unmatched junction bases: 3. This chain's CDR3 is CASSPGTSGTDTQYF. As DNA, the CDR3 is TGCGCCAGCAGCCCCGGGACTAGCGGGACAGATACGCAGTATTTT.

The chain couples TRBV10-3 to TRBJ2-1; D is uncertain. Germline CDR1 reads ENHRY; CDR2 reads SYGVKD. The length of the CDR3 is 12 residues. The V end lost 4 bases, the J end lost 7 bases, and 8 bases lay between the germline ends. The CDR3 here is CAISGNGNEQFF. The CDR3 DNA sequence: TGTGCCATCAGTGGAAACGGGAATGAGCAGTTCTTC.

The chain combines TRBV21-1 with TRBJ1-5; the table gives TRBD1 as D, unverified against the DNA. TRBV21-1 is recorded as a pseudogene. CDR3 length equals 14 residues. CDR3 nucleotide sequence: TGTGCCAGCAGCCGACAGGGGTGGAATCAGCCCCAGCATTTT. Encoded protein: CASSRQGWNQPQHF.

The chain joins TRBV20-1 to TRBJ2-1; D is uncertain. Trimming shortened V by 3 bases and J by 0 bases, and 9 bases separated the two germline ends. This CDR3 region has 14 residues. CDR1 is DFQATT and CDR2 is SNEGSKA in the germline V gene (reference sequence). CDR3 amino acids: CSASAPGSYNEQFF. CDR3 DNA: TGCAGTGCTAGTGCTCCGGGCTCCTACAATGAGCAGTTCTTC.

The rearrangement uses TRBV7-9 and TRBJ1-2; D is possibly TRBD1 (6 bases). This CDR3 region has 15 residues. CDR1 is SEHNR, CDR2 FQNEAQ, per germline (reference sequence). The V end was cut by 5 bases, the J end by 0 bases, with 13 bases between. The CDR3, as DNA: TGTGCCAGCAGCCATCCGGGGGGGCCTAACTATGGCTACACCTTC. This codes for CASSHPGGPNYGYTF.

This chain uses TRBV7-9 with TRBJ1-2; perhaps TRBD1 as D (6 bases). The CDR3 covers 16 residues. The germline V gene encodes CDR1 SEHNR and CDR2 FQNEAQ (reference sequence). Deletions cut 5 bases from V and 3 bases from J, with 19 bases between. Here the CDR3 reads CASSRTGTQLYYGYTF. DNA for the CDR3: TGTGCCAGCAGCCGCACCGGGACACAACTTTACTATGGCTACACCTTC.

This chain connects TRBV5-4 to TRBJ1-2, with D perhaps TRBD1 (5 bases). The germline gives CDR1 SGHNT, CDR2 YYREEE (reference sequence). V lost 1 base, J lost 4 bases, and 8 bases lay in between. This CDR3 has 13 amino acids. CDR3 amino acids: CASSLRTFYGYTF. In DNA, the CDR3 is TGTGCCAGCAGCTTGAGGACATTCTATGGCTACACCTTC.

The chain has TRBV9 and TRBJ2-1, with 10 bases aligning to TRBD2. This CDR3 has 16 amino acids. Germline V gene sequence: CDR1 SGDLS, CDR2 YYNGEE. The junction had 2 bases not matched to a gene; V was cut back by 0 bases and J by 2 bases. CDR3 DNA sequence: TGTGCCAGCAGCGTAGGACTAGCGGGTCCCTACAATGAGCAGTTCTTC. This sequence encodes CASSVGLAGPYNEQFF.